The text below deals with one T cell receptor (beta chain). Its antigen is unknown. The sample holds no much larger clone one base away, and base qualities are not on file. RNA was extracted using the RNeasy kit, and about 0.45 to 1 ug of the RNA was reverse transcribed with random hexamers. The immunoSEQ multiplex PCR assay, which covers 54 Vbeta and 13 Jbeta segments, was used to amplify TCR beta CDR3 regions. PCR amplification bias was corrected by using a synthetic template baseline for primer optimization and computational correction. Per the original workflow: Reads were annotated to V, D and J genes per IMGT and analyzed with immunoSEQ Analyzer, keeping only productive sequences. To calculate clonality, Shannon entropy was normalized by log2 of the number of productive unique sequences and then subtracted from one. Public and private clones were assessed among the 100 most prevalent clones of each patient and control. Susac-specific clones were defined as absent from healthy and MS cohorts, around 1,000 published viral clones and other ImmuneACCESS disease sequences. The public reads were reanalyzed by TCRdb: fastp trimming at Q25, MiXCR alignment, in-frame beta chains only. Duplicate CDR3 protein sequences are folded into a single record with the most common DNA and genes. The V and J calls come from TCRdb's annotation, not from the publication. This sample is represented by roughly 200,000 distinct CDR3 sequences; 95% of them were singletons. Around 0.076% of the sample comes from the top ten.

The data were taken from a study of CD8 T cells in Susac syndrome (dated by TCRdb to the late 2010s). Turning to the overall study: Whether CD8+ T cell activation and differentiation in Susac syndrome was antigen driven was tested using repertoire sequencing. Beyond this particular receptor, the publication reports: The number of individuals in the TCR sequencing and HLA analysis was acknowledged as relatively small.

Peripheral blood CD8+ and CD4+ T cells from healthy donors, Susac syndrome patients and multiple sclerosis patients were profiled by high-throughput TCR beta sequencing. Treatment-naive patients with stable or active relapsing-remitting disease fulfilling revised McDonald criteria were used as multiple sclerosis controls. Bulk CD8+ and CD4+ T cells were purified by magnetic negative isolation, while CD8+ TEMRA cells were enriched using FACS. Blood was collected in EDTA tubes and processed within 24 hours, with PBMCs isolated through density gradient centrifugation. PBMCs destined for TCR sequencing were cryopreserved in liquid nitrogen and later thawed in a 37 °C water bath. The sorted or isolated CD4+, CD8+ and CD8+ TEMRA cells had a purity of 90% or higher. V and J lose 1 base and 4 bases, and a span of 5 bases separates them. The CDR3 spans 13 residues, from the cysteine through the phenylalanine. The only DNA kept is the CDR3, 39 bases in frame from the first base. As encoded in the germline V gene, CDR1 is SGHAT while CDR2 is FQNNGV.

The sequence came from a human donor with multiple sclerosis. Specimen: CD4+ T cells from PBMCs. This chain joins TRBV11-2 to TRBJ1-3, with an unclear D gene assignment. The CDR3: CASSLGQGNTIYF. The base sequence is TGTGCCAGCAGCTTAGGACAAGGAAACACCATATATTTT.